The entry below describes one T cell receptor beta chain. This clonotype has only a few counts. The specificity of this receptor is unknown. No much larger clone is present one base from it, and per-base qualities are unavailable. The data stem from a study of CD8 T cells in ankylosing spondylitis (dated by TCRdb to 2016 to 2017). At the level of the whole study: The study profiled T cell receptor beta repertoires in healthy donors and ankylosing spondylitis patients to find disease-linked TCR variants. The whole study cohort included some 100 healthy donors and 20 to 25 ankylosing spondylitis patients. Samples of peripheral blood were taken, and for ankylosing spondylitis patients, synovial fluid was collected as well.

General conclusions and limits of the study: The disease-linked clones were reported to be significantly enriched in matched synovial fluid samples from ankylosing spondylitis patients. Some motif variants had previously been reported in the synovial fluid and blood of reactive arthritis patients, which suggests shared mechanisms of disease initiation. Blood from ankylosing spondylitis patients appeared to be characterized by a TCR beta motif composed of under 10 highly homologous amino acid variants. In peripheral blood, the disease-linked clones were found at relatively low frequencies and had a CD8+ phenotype.

The sequencer was an Illumina HiSeq 2500. Quantitative 5'-RACE with molecular barcodes was used to prepare TCR beta libraries. On the study's bioinformatics: Disease-linked TCR variants were identified with a new computational method built on a probabilistic model of VDJ rearrangement. TCRdb passed the public sequencing reads through fastp at Q25 and MiXCR, retaining productive beta sequences. Every CDR3 protein is listed once, alongside the most common genes and DNA of its rows. TCRdb, rather than the study authors, made the V and J calls. This sample holds hundreds of thousands of distinct CDR3 sequences; about 25% were observed only once. The top ten clonotypes cover 0.75% to 0.9% of the sample. CDR1 and CDR2, per the germline V gene, are SQVTM and ANQGSEA. For this chain, trimming is 5 bases at the V end and 4 bases at the J end, and the number of junction bases without a gene match is 7. Reading from cysteine to phenylalanine, the CDR3 counts 13 amino acids. Only the CDR3 portion is preserved as DNA: 39 bases, with reading frame beginning at the first base.

The chain uses TRBV29-1 and TRBJ2-7, and 8 junction bases match TRBD1. This TCR was sampled from a male donor with ankylosing spondylitis. The sequenced sample was blood, either unsorted or a sorted T cell fraction (not recorded which). The CDR3 corresponds to CSVSRTGFYEQYF. DNA sequence: TGCAGCGTTTCCCGGACAGGGTTTTACGAGCAGTACTTC.